This T cell receptor (beta chain) was sequenced during a study of cytomegalovirus exposure and HLA in healthy donors. CDR1 is MNHNS and CDR2 is SASEGT in the germline V gene. The ends lost 8 bases at V and 0 bases at J; junction bases unmatched: 2. The CDR3 is 13 residues long. Broader study findings: The study designated 150 or so TCR beta chains cytomegalovirus-associated. Most TCR sequences were rare, but some public TCRs occurred in many donors.

Assay used: immunoSEQ multiplex PCR; TCRdb lists only in-frame clones, some missing. The sample holds about 88,000 clones, roughly 83% seen once. The donors were members of the validation cohort, which comprised about 120 subjects and was separate from the first cohort of 666 subjects. Comment on this clone: Its antigen is as yet unknown.

This clonotype was obtained from a woman between 18 and 29 years old in good health and CMV-seropositive. Sample: PBMCs. The chain couples TRBV6-1 to TRBJ2-3; TRBD1 agrees at 7 bases. The CDR3 coding sequence is TGTGCCAGCGGGGGACAGAGCACAGATACGCAGTATTTT. Its translation: CASGGQSTDTQYF.